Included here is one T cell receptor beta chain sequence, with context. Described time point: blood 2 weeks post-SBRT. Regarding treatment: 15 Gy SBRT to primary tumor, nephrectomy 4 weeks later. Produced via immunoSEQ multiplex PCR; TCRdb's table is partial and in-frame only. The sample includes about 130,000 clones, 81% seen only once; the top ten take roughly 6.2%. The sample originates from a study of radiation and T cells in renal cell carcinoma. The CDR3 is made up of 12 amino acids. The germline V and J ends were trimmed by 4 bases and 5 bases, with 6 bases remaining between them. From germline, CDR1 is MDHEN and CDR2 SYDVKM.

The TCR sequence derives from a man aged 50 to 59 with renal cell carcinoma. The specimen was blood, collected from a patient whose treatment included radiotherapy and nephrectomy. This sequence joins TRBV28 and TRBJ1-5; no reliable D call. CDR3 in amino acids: CASSSYYQPQHF. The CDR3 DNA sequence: TGTGCCAGCAGTTCCTATTATCAGCCCCAGCATTTT.